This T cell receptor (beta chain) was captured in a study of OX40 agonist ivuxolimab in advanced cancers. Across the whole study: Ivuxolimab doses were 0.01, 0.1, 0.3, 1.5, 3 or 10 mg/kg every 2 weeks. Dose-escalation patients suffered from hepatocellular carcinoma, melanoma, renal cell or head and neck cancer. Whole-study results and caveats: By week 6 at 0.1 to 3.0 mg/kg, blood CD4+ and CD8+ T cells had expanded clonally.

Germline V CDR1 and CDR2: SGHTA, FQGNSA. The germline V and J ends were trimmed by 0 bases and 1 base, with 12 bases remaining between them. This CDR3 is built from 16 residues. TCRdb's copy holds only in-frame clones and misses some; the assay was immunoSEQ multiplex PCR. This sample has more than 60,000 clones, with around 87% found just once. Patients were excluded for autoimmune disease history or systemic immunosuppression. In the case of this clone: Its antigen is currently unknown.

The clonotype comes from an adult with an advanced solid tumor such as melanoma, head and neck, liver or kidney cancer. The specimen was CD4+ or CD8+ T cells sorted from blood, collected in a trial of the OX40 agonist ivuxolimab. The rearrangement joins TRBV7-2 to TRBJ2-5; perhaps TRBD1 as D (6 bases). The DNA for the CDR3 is TGTGCCAGCAGCTTAGCTGTCGGACAGCCCCAAGAGACCCAGTACTTC. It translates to CASSLAVGQPQETQYF.